The 17 T cell receptor beta chains below all came from one sample that was sequenced in a study of blood T cell repertoires in COVID-19. Data came from immunoSEQ multiplex PCR; TCRdb stores just in-frame clones and leaves some out. Of a few hundred thousand clones listed, 85% to 90% are singletons. The sample consisted of peripheral blood. The source of these receptors is a woman aged 40 to 49 who had recovered from COVID-19.

J is TRBJ2-3 and V is TRBV4-3; D gene ambiguous. The CDR3 extends over 15 amino acids. Trimming removed 0 bases from V and 1 base from J, with 8 bases in between. Germline assignment: CDR1 LGHNA and CDR2 YSLEER. CDR3 amino acids: CASSQDFIRTDTQYF. As DNA, the CDR3 is TGCGCCAGCAGCCAAGATTTTATCCGCACAGATACGCAGTATTTT.

J is TRBJ2-2 and V is TRBV4-3; 10 bases agree with TRBD1. Germline loops: CDR1 LGHNA, CDR2 YSLEER. The CDR3 extends over 17 amino acids. J gave up 4 bases and V 3 bases, and 8 bases lay outside the gene matches. The DNA of the CDR3 is TGCGCCAGCAGCCACCGAGACAGGGGGCGCGGCACCGGGGAGCTGTTTTTT. Its protein product is CASSHRDRGRGTGELFF.

This sequence joins TRBV18 and TRBJ1-5; 8 bases agree with TRBD1. Looked up from germline, CDR1 is KGHSH and CDR2 is LQKENI. J gave up 3 bases and V 6 bases, and 7 bases lay outside the gene matches. The CDR3 contains 15 residues. The CDR3 loop is CASSPGQGANQPQHF. Here the CDR3 DNA reads TGTGCCAGCTCGCCCGGACAGGGCGCCAATCAGCCCCAGCATTTT.

The V and J genes are TRBV11-2 and TRBJ1-6; D ambiguous. The germline V and J ends were trimmed by 0 bases and 0 bases, with 3 bases remaining between them. This CDR3 has 15 amino acids. Germline CDR1 reads SGHAT; CDR2 reads FQNNGV. The chain's CDR3 is CASSLESSYNSPLHF. CDR3 sequence (DNA): TGTGCCAGCAGCTTAGAGAGCTCCTATAATTCACCCCTCCACTTT.

The chain couples TRBV10-2 to TRBJ2-1; tentative D call: TRBD2 (6 bases). V gave up 3 bases and J gave up 1 base, with 10 bases separating them. Per the germline V gene, CDR1 is WSHSY and CDR2 is SAAADI. The CDR3 spans 15 residues. The CDR3 DNA sequence: TGCGCCAGCAGTGATGCGGGATCTTCCTACAATGAGCAGTTCTTC. Amino acids: CASSDAGSSYNEQFF.

The chain recombines TRBV18 with TRBJ1-2, with 9 bases lining up with TRBD1. Germline lookup yields CDR1 KGHSH and CDR2 LQKENI. The CDR3 runs to 16 residues. The J segment lost 8 bases and the V segment lost 2 bases, leaving 12 bases of the junction unmatched. CDR3 nucleotides: TGTGCCAGCTCACCATACGAGGACAGGGGAATAAGCGGCTACACCTTC. Its translation: CASSPYEDRGISGYTF.

This rearrangement joins TRBV6-2 or TRBV6-3 to TRBJ2-7; TRBD2 matches 9 bases. The CDR3 has 15 residues. With V trimmed by 0 bases and J by 3 bases, 3 bases remained unmatched. CDR1 is MNHEY, CDR2 SVGEGT, per germline. The CDR3 loop is CASSYSGTSLYEQYV. The CDR3 region has the DNA TGTGCCAGCAGTTACTCTGGGACTAGCCTCTACGAGCAGTACGTC.

V is TRBV3-1 (or the pseudogene TRBV3-2) and J is TRBJ2-7; TRBD1 matches 12 bases. Trimming cost V 0 bases and J 6 bases; bases outside gene matches: 18. The length of the CDR3 is 20 residues. Per germline, CDR1 LGHDT and CDR2 YNNKEL (reference sequence). The CDR3 coding sequence is TGTGCCAGCAGCCAAGATCTGGGGACAGGGGGCGAACGGTGGTCGGTCGAGCAGTACGTC. Its protein product is CASSQDLGTGGERWSVEQYV.

This chain connects TRBV19 to TRBJ1-1; a weak D match, TRBD1 (5 bases). Trimming took 6 bases from V and 1 from J, leaving 12 bases between them. There are 14 residues in the CDR3. The germline V gene has CDR1 LNHDA and CDR2 SQIVND (reference sequence). CDR3 residues: CASSLGGWNTEAFF. Written as DNA, the CDR3 is TGTGCCAGTAGCCTCGGGGGTTGGAACACTGAAGCTTTCTTT.

The gene calls are TRBV20-1 and TRBJ1-1, with a weak D call TRBD1 (5 bases). The CDR3 length is 11 residues. CDR1 is DFQATT, CDR2 SNEGSKA, per germline (reference sequence). The CDR3 nucleotides are TGCAGCGGGGGGGAAAACACTGAAGCTTTCTTT. Residues: CSGGENTEAFF.

V and J are TRBV18 and TRBJ2-7; TRBD2 matches at 10 bases. CDR3 length: 15 residues. CDR1 is KGHSH and CDR2 is LQKENI in the germline V gene. V lost 4 bases and J lost 6; bases outside the gene matches: 9. The CDR3 region is CASSLASGSLGEQYV. CDR3 sequence (DNA): TGTGCCAGCTCACTGGCTAGCGGGAGTTTGGGCGAGCAGTACGTC.

The chain links TRBV19 to TRBJ1-1, with D perhaps TRBD1 (6 bases). V lost 4 bases and J lost 4, with 10 bases in between. The CDR3 totals 13 residues. Germline lookup yields CDR1 LNHDA and CDR2 SQIVND (reference sequence). DNA for the CDR3: TGTGCCAGTAGTAGGACAGAGGGCACTGAAGCTTTCTTT. It translates to CASSRTEGTEAFF.

The rearrangement links TRBV5-1 to TRBJ1-2, with TRBD1 as a possible D gene (5 bases). The CDR3 is made up of 14 amino acids. CDR1 and CDR2 (germline): SGHRS, YFSETQ. Deletions cut 4 bases from V and 7 bases from J, with 17 bases between. In DNA form, the CDR3 reads TGCGCCAGCAGCCGAAAGGACGGGGGTAGTGGCTACACCTTC. Translating gives CASSRKDGGSGYTF.

The V call is TRBV9, the J call TRBJ1-5, with 10 bases lining up with TRBD1. Germline V CDR1 and CDR2: SGDLS, YYNGEE. CDR3 length: 14 residues. Trimming cost V 3 bases and J 7 bases; bases outside gene matches: 4. The CDR3 loop is CASSETGGEQPQHF. DNA of the CDR3: TGTGCCAGCAGCGAGACAGGGGGCGAACAGCCCCAGCATTTT.

V and J are TRBV5-1 and TRBJ2-3, with no clear D. CDR3 size: 15 residues. Germline-derived CDR1 and CDR2 are SGHRS and YFSETQ. Trimming shortened V by 0 bases and J by 0 bases, and 8 bases separated the two germline ends. CDR3 coding DNA: TGCGCCAGCAGCTTGGGACAAACTAGCACAGATACGCAGTATTTT. Translating gives CASSLGQTSTDTQYF.

The J gene is TRBJ2-5, the V gene TRBV7-7, with TRBD2 matching over 11 bases. Germline CDR1 reads SSHAT; CDR2 reads FNYEAQ (reference sequence). This CDR3 is built from 17 residues. Losses at the gene ends were 5 bases for V and 0 bases for J; bases not matched to a gene: 8. The CDR3 loop is CASSPHRTSGYQETQYF. Here the CDR3 DNA reads TGTGCCAGCAGCCCACACCGGACTAGCGGGTACCAAGAGACCCAGTACTTC.

This chain uses TRBV5-1 with TRBJ2-3; 9 bases are a match to TRBD2. Germline-derived CDR1 and CDR2 are SGHRS and YFSETQ. The CDR3 covers 16 residues. V lost 3 bases to trimming and J lost 2 bases; unmatched junction nucleotides: 7. The chain's CDR3 is CASSSMLAGNTDTQYF. The CDR3 nucleotides are TGCGCCAGCAGCTCCATGCTAGCGGGAAACACAGATACGCAGTATTTT.